This T cell receptor (beta chain) was sequenced during a study of CD8+CD57+ T cells in acquired aplastic anemia. Study summary: Average DNA yield from sorted CD4+ and CD8+ cells was approximately 3 ug.

The CDR3 totals 13 residues. Germline CDR1 reads SQVTM; CDR2 reads ANQGSEA. With 2 bases removed from V and 4 bases from J, the gap between germline ends came to 8 bases. Comment on this clonotype: Its antigen is unidentified.

Study findings and constraints: Patient and control CD8+ Simpson's diversity was not significantly different. Found in both controls and patients were around 31 CD8+ CDR3 sequences.

CD8+CD57+ cell expansion had been shown by flow cytometry in patients chosen for sequencing. The study sampled blood from patients who had received no therapy. Using genomic DNA as the template, TCR beta VDJ and CDR3 profiling was carried out. TCRdb passed the reads through MiXCR, listing each CDR3 protein once. The table has about 160,000 distinct CDR3 sequences, about two thirds seen once; the top ten hold under 60%. This sequence originates from a human donor with aplastic anemia. The chain carries TRBV29-1 and TRBJ1-4; D gene ambiguous. Material for sequencing was sorted CD4+, CD8+, or CD8+CD57+ T cells (not recorded which) from PBMCs. Here the CDR3 reads CSVESSYNEKLFF. The CDR3 DNA reads as TGCAGCGTTGAATCCAGCTATAATGAAAAACTGTTTTTT.